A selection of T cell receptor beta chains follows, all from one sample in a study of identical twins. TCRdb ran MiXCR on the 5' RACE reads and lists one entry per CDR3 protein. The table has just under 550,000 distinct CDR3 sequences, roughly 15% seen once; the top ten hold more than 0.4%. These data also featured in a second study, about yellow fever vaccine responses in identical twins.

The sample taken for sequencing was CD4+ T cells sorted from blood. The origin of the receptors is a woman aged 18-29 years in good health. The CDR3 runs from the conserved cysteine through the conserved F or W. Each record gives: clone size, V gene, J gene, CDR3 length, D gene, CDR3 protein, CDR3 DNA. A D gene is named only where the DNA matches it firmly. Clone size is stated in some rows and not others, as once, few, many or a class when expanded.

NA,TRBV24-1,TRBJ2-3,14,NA,CATSGRTSTDTQYF,TGTGCCACCAGTGGCCGCACTAGCACAGATACGCAGTATTTT
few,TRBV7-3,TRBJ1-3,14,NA,CASSLTAVGNTIYF,TGTGCCAGCAGCTTAACGGCGGTCGGAAACACCATATATTTT
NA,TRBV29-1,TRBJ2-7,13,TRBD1,CSAVDRGRNEQYF,TGCAGCGCCGTGGACAGGGGGAGGAACGAGCAGTACTTC
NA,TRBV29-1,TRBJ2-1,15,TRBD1,CSVPLRDRGPNEQFF,TGCAGCGTACCTCTGCGAGACAGGGGTCCCAATGAGCAGTTCTTC
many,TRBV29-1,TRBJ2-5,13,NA,CSVERARRMTQYF,TGCAGCGTTGAAAGGGCCCGGCGTATGACCCAGTACTTC
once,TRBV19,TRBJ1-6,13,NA,CASSSHTGPPLHF,TGTGCCAGTAGTTCTCATACGGGACCCCCCCTCCACTTT
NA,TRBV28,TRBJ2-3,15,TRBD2,CASSRRTSGRDTQYF,TGTGCCAGCAGCAGACGGACTAGCGGGAGGGATACGCAGTATTTT
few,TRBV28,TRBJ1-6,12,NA,CASSLLSGPIHF,TGTGCCAGCAGTTTATTGTCCGGCCCCATCCACTTT
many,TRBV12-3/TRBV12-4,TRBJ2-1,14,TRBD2,CASRLAGGYNEQFF,TGTGCCAGCAGACTAGCGGGGGGTTACAATGAGCAGTTCTTC
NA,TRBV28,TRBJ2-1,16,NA,CASTTRGSRGRNEQFF,TGTGCCAGCACCACGCGGGGTAGCCGAGGGCGCAATGAGCAGTTCTTC
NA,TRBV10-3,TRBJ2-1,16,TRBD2,CAISGGGRGLGNEQFF,TGTGCCATCAGTGGAGGCGGGAGAGGTCTGGGAAATGAGCAGTTCTTC
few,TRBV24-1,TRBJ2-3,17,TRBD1,CATSDRGQGYSTDTQYF,TGTGCCACCAGTGACCGGGGACAGGGCTATAGCACAGATACGCAGTATTTT
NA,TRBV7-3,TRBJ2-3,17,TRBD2,CASSLTPLAGVSDTQYF,TGTGCCAGCAGCTTAACTCCCCTAGCGGGAGTATCAGATACGCAGTATTTT
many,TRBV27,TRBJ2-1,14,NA,CASSLLQGRNEQFF,TGTGCCAGCAGTTTACTACAGGGTAGAAATGAGCAGTTCTTC
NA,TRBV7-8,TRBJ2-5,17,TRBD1,CASSPVGTGGFRETQYF,TGTGCCAGCAGCCCTGTGGGGACAGGAGGGTTCAGAGAGACCCAGTACTTC
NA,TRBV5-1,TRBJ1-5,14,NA,CASSEGGLNQPQHF,TGCGCCAGCAGCGAAGGGGGGCTCAATCAGCCCCAGCATTTT
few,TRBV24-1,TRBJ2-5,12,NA,CATAGTLETQYF,TGTGCCACCGCCGGGACACTGGAGACCCAGTACTTC
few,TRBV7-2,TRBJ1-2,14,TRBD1,CASSTSGGLDGYTF,TGTGCCAGCAGCACATCAGGGGGATTGGATGGCTACACCTTC
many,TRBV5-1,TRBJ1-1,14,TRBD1,CASSMDRGNTEAFF,TGCGCCAGCAGCATGGACAGGGGGAACACTGAAGCTTTCTTT
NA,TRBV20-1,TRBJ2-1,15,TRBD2,CSARDPGLRGNEQFF,TGCAGTGCTAGAGATCCGGGACTACGGGGCAATGAGCAGTTCTTC
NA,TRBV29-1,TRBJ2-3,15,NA,CSGRQRPIPTDTQYF,TGCAGTGGTCGACAGCGCCCGATTCCCACAGATACGCAGTATTTT
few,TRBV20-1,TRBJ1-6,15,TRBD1,CSARALGQGNSPLHF,TGCAGTGCTAGAGCCTTGGGACAGGGAAATTCACCCCTCCACTTT